These T cell receptor beta chains were read from a single sample in a study of blood T cells in healthy people across ages. TCRdb re-called the 5' RACE reads through MiXCR, storing one row per CDR3 protein. The sample consists of about 830,000 distinct CDR3 sequences, under 80% of them appearing once. The sample was blood. The receptors were sampled from a man younger than 45 in good health. The CDR3 runs from the conserved cysteine through the conserved F or W. Each record gives: D gene, V gene, J gene, clone size, CDR3 DNA, CDR3 protein. D genes are given only for firm matches. Size is stated for part of the rows, as once, few or many counts, or as a class when the clone is expanded.

d_call: -
v_call: TRBV12-3/TRBV12-4
j_call: TRBJ2-7
clone_size: few
cdr3_nt: TGTGCCAGCACCCAACAACGAGGAGAGCAGTACTTC
cdr3_aa: CASTQQRGEQYF

d_call: TRBD1
v_call: TRBV2
j_call: TRBJ1-2
clone_size: -
cdr3_nt: TGTGCCAGCAGTGTAAGGGACAGGGGGCGCCCCGACTATGGCTACACCTTC
cdr3_aa: CASSVRDRGRPDYGYTF

d_call: TRBD2
v_call: TRBV7-3
j_call: TRBJ2-3
clone_size: -
cdr3_nt: TGTGCCAGCAGTCTGATTGGACTAGCGGCGCGCACAGATACGCAGTATTTT
cdr3_aa: CASSLIGLAARTDTQYF

d_call: -
v_call: TRBV14
j_call: TRBJ2-7
clone_size: -
cdr3_nt: TGTGCCAGCAGCCAAGGTACTAGCAGGACCTACGAGCAGTACTTC
cdr3_aa: CASSQGTSRTYEQYF

d_call: -
v_call: TRBV20-1
j_call: TRBJ2-5
clone_size: -
cdr3_nt: TGCAGTGCTAGAGATCGGCTAGCGAGTTTCCAAGAGACCCAGTACTTC
cdr3_aa: CSARDRLASFQETQYF

d_call: TRBD2
v_call: TRBV11-2
j_call: TRBJ2-5
clone_size: -
cdr3_nt: TGTGCCAGCAGCCGGGGACTAGCGGGGGCCTACCAAGAGACCCAGTACTTC
cdr3_aa: CASSRGLAGAYQETQYF

d_call: -
v_call: TRBV3-1
j_call: TRBJ2-5
clone_size: -
cdr3_nt: TGTGCCAGCAGCCCACGACTAGGAGAGACCCAGTACTTC
cdr3_aa: CASSPRLGETQYF

d_call: -
v_call: TRBV5-1
j_call: TRBJ2-3
clone_size: -
cdr3_nt: TGCGCCAGCAGCTTGGAGCAGAGGGATACAGATACGCAGTATTTT
cdr3_aa: CASSLEQRDTDTQYF

d_call: -
v_call: TRBV29-1
j_call: TRBJ2-7
clone_size: once
cdr3_nt: TGCAGCGCTGTAGACAACTTCTCCTACGAGCAGTACTTC
cdr3_aa: CSAVDNFSYEQYF

d_call: -
v_call: TRBV7-2
j_call: TRBJ1-1
clone_size: -
cdr3_nt: TGTGCCAGCAGCCAGTCGCGACAGAACACTGAAGCTTTCTTT
cdr3_aa: CASSQSRQNTEAFF

d_call: -
v_call: TRBV9
j_call: TRBJ2-7
clone_size: few
cdr3_nt: TGTGCCAGCAGCGTAGATGGCGGCTACGAGCAGTACTTC
cdr3_aa: CASSVDGGYEQYF

d_call: TRBD1
v_call: TRBV29-1
j_call: TRBJ1-1
clone_size: -
cdr3_nt: TGCAGCGTGACCGGGACAGGGGGGACTGAAGCTTTCTTT
cdr3_aa: CSVTGTGGTEAFF

d_call: -
v_call: TRBV5-1
j_call: TRBJ2-7
clone_size: few
cdr3_nt: TGCGCCAGCAGCTTAAATCCGGGCCCTGATTCCCAGTACTTC
cdr3_aa: CASSLNPGPDSQYF

d_call: TRBD2
v_call: TRBV7-2
j_call: TRBJ2-1
clone_size: -
cdr3_nt: TGTGCCAGCAGCTTTCCCCCTCGGGCTAGCGGAGCGTACAATGAGCAGTTCTTC
cdr3_aa: CASSFPPRASGAYNEQFF

d_call: -
v_call: TRBV4-3
j_call: TRBJ1-6
clone_size: -
cdr3_nt: TGCGCCAGCAGCCAAGATCGGGCAGCGACTAATTCACCCCTCCACTTT
cdr3_aa: CASSQDRAATNSPLHF

d_call: -
v_call: TRBV6-5
j_call: TRBJ1-5
clone_size: once
cdr3_nt: TGTGCCAGCAGTGGCAGGGACGGTCAGCCCCAGCATTTT
cdr3_aa: CASSGRDGQPQHF

d_call: -
v_call: TRBV20-1
j_call: TRBJ2-3
clone_size: -
cdr3_nt: TGCAGTGCTAGAGATAAGAGCGGCACAGATACGCAGTATTTT
cdr3_aa: CSARDKSGTDTQYF

d_call: TRBD1
v_call: TRBV6-6
j_call: TRBJ1-5
clone_size: -
cdr3_nt: TGTGCCAGCAGCCCCCCGGAGGGACAGGGATACAATCAGCCCCAGCATTTT
cdr3_aa: CASSPPEGQGYNQPQHF

d_call: -
v_call: TRBV5-5
j_call: TRBJ2-1
clone_size: -
cdr3_nt: TGTGCCAGCAGCCGTGGACAGAACTCCTACAATGAGCAGTTCTTC
cdr3_aa: CASSRGQNSYNEQFF